A single sample gave rise to the 2 T cell receptor beta chains below, sequenced in a study of blood T cell repertoires in COVID-19. Only in-frame clones appear in the TCRdb table, and some are missing; sequencing was by immunoSEQ multiplex PCR. The sample lists some 81,000 clones; about 95% were seen once. Input material: peripheral blood. Receptors originate from a human donor with active COVID-19. The donor label of this sample is uncertain.

There are a few counts of this clone. The rearrangement links TRBV7-8 to TRBJ1-6; D is undetermined. Trimming cost V 2 bases and J 8 bases, with 13 bases left between them. CDR3 length equals 15 residues. In germline, CDR1 is SGHVS, CDR2 FQNEAQ. CDR3 sequence reads: CASSLSAGRYSPLHF. In DNA, the CDR3 is TGTGCCAGCAGCTTAAGCGCCGGGAGGTATTCACCCCTCCACTTT.

The chain is built from TRBV28 and TRBJ2-7; tentative D call: TRBD1 (5 bases). Germline CDR1 reads MDHEN; CDR2 reads SYDVKM. The CDR3 contains 13 residues. Trimming took off 6 bases at V and 2 bases at J, with 11 bases between the two ends. The CDR3 DNA reads TGTGCCAGCAGGACGACAGCCACCTACGAGCAGTACTTC. It translates to CASRTTATYEQYF.